The sequence of this T cell receptor (beta chain) was determined in a study of blood T cells in healthy people across ages. The CDR3 has 14 residues. Germline V gene data show CDR1 as SQVTM and CDR2 as ANQGSEA. Trimming removed 8 bases at V and 0 bases at J, with 15 bases between. The authors ran a second PCR of roughly 6 to 12 cycles using a sample-barcoded 5' primer and a J-beta primer mix. Carrying 12 random nucleotides, a template-switch adaptor labeled each individual cDNA molecule. In TCRdb, the 5' RACE reads were re-called with MiXCR into one record per CDR3 protein. The data hold 1.5 million to 2 million distinct CDR3 sequences, with 28% observed a single time. Each sample had at least 6 million PBMCs isolated.

The TCR originated in a woman aged 25 to 39 in good health. The chain carries TRBV29-1 and TRBJ2-3, with a weak D call TRBD2 (7 bases). The sample was blood. CDR3 coding DNA: TGCAGCATTAGAGGGGGGGGGAGCACAGATACGCAGTATTTT. Translating gives CSIRGGGSTDTQYF.